Reported below is one T cell receptor beta chain. What it binds is unknown. Each single cDNA molecule received a unique molecular identifier. One entry per CDR3 protein, called by TCRdb with MiXCR from the 5' RACE reads. The data hold some 96,000 distinct CDR3 sequences, with about 16% observed a single time. Trimming removed 2 bases at V and 1 base at J, with 14 bases between. This CDR3 contains 16 residues. From germline, CDR1 is SGHTA and CDR2 FQGNSA. This sample is drawn from a study of early T cells in non-severe SARS-CoV-2 infection. General study results and limits: Private and CD4 specificities were missed by VDJdb matching, which favored anti-spike CD8 responses.

V and J are TRBV7-2 and TRBJ1-1, with D maybe TRBD1 (5 bases). This clonotype was obtained from an adult who was a healthcare worker with PCR-confirmed SARS-CoV-2 infection or an uninfected control (not recorded which). The sequencing input was whole blood. The CDR3 is CASSLRRAGKNTEAFF. The DNA for the CDR3 is TGTGCCAGCAGCTTACGGCGGGCAGGGAAGAACACTGAAGCTTTCTTT.